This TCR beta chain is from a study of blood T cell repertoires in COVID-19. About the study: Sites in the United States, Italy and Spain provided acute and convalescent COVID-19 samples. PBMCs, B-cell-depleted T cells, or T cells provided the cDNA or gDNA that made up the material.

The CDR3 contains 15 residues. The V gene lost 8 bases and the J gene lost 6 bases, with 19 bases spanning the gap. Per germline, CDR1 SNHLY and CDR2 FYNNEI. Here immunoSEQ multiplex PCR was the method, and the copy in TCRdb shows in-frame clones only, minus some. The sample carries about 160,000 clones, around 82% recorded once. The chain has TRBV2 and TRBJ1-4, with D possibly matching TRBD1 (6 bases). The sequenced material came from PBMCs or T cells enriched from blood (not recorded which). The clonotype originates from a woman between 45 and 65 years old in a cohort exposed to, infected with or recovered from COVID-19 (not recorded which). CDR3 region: CASSPRTVLYEKLFF. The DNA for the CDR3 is TGTGCCAGCTCACCCCGGACAGTCCTTTATGAAAAACTGTTTTTT.